This T cell receptor beta chain was found in a study of Graves' ophthalmopathy and Graves' hyperthyroidism. General study results and limits: Ophthalmopathy progression prediction by the model yielded a sensitivity of roughly 67% and a specificity of approximately 72%.

This clonotype was seen at least ten times. The antigen is unknown. Beta-chain TCR CDR3 regions were amplified from RNA transcripts. An opening RT-PCR round employed HTBI primers and preceded a second-round multiplex PCR. MiXCR, run by TCRdb on the multiplex PCR reads, gives a single entry per CDR3 protein. The sample has a few hundred thousand distinct CDR3 sequences, about 16% seen once. The hyperthyroidism patients, aged 18 to 65, had been newly diagnosed, with under 2 months' duration. Excluded were patients with other autoimmune diseases, uncontrolled infections, pregnancy or lactation. The sequenced sample was peripheral blood. This sequence originates from a woman aged 18-35 years with stable Graves' hyperthyroidism.

CDR3 in DNA: TGCGCCAGCAGCTTGGGGGACAGAAGGGGCTACACCTTC. This codes for CASSLGDRRGYTF. The J gene is TRBJ1-2, the V gene TRBV5-1; 7 nucleotides agree with TRBD1. The V segment lost 0 bases and the J segment 8 bases; nucleotides outside the gene matches: 4. The CDR3 runs 13 residues. Germline V gives CDR1 SGHRS, CDR2 YFSETQ. The complete variable domain, with remaining parts taken from reference TRBV5-1 and TRBJ1-2, reads KAGVTQTPRYLIKTRGQQVTLSCSPISGHRSVSWYQQTPGQGLQFLFEYFSETQRNKGNFPGRFSGRQFSNSRSEMNVSTLELGDSALYLCASSLGDRRGYTFGSGTRLTVV.